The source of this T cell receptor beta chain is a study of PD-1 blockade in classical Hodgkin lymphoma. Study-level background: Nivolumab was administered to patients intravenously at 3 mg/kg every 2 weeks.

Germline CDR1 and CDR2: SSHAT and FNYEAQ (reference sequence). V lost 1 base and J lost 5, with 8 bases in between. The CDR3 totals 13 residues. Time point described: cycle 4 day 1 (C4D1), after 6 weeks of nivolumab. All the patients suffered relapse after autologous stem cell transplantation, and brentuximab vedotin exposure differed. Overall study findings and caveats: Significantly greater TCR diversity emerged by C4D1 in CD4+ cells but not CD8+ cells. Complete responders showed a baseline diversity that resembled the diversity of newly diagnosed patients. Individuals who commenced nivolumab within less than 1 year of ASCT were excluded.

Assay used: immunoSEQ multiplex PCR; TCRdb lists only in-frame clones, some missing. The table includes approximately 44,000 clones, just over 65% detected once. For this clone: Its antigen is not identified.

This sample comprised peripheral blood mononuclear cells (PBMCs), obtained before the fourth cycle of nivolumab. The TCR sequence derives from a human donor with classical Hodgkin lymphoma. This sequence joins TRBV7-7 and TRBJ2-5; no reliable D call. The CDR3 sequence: CASSLGPRETQYF. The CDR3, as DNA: TGTGCCAGCAGCTTAGGGCCTCGGGAGACCCAGTACTTC.